Reported below is one TCR beta chain. These data belong to a study of blood T cell repertoires in COVID-19. Method: immunoSEQ multiplex PCR; TCRdb's copy keeps in-frame clones and lacks some. Here the sample spans about 240,000 clones, roughly 81% being singletons. Between the trimmed V and J ends, which lost 6 bases and 0 bases, there was a span of 6 bases. Germline V gene data show CDR1 as LNHDA and CDR2 as SQIVND (reference sequence). The CDR3 length is 12 residues. The sequence came from a woman older than 75 with COVID-19, enrolled during active disease. The rearrangement joins TRBV19 to TRBJ2-7; unclear D gene. The sample consisted of peripheral blood. CDR3 residues: CASSDTSYEQYF. The CDR3 DNA reads as TGTGCCAGTAGCGACACCTCCTACGAGCAGTACTTC. Based on the CDR3 plus reference TRBV19 and TRBJ2-7, the full variable domain is DGGITQSPKYLFRKEGQNVTLSCEQNLNHDAMYWYRQDPGQGLRLIYYSQIVNDFQKGDIAEGYSVSREKKESFPLTVTSAQKNPTAFYLCASSDTSYEQYFGPGTRLTVT.